The T cell receptor beta chain under discussion was sequenced for a study of CD8+ T cells in alopecia areata (dated by TCRdb to between 2018 and 2020). Study-wide context: Treated patients were enrolled in an open-label pilot trial of oral tofacitinib, 5 to 10 mg twice daily, for moderate-to-severe alopecia areata. Tofacitinib was given for 6 to 18 months, followed by 6 months of follow-up off drug to assess delayed response and recurrence. Scalp clonality was compared among normal scalp (n=4), patchy alopecia areata scalp (n=8), and alopecia totalis/universalis scalp (n=8). Biopsies were taken from tofacitinib-treated patients at baseline and again at 4 and 24 weeks into treatment, and several of those patients also had a later scalp biopsy. Disease severity in treated patients was measured with the SALT score, which quantifies the percentage of affected scalp surface area. High-throughput TCRbeta sequencing was used to examine T cell clonal expansion in alopecia areata in both the C3H/HeJ mouse model and human patients. RNA was extracted with the PAXgene miRNA kit for fixed scalp, the miRNeasy kit for PBMCs, and the RNeasy kit for mouse skin. On the human side, TCRbeta sequencing was run on scalp tissue and on sorted CD4+ and CD8+ peripheral blood T cells from healthy controls and from alopecia areata patients with either patchy or totalis/universalis disease. Amplification of TCRbeta CDR3 regions was done by immunoSEQ multiplex PCR using 35 Vbeta forward primers and 13 Jbeta reverse primers.

After removal of 3 bases from V and 13 bases from J, the junction retains 19 bases not matched to a gene. There are 15 amino acids in the CDR3, from cysteine to phenylalanine inclusive. Left in the record is the CDR3 DNA by itself, 45 bases read in frame from the first base. The germline V gene (reference sequence) yields GTSNPN for CDR1 and SVGIG for CDR2. Overall results and qualifications from the work: The treated cohort was small, with a single nonresponder, so links between baseline CD8+ expansion and response need larger studies. Scalp clonality and the number of expanded CD8+ clones among the top 100 scalp clones were significantly decreased by tofacitinib. Compared with normal scalp, lesional scalp, particularly in alopecia totalis/universalis, had higher clonality and more expanded CD8+ clones, which suggests antigenic drive. Shared TCR sequences between patients were less evident than in mice, which may be partly attributable to HLA diversity in the patient population. Resident alphabeta T cells in normal human skin are also sequenced, complicating scalp TCR repertoire analysis, unlike mouse skin dominated by gammadelta T cells. Many expanded lesional clones persisted in scalp and blood during tofacitinib treatment, which may partly explain relapse after stopping treatment.

Remarks on this clone: Its target antigen remains unknown. Per-base qualities were not stored, and no clone one base away is much larger.

The receptor library was made with the immunoSEQ multiplex PCR assay. RNA was extracted from all samples and reverse transcribed into cDNA as template for TCR sequencing. SuperScript III was used for first-strand cDNA synthesis, primed with a 2:1 mix of oligo-dT and random hexamers. Amplification bias was assessed with a synthetic immune receptor repertoire, and residual bias was removed computationally. From the authors' description of their analysis: Raw reads were preprocessed to remove errors, and CDR3 was defined according to IMGT conventions as the region from the conserved cysteine to phenylalanine. Clonality was computed by normalizing Shannon entropy by log2 of the number of productive unique TCRs and subtracting the result from 1. Scalp TCRbeta sequences were cross-referenced with sorted blood CD4 and CD8 repertoires so that the CD4 or CD8 identity of scalp clones could be inferred. TCRdb obtained this table from immuneACCESS and retained in-frame rearrangements with V and J assigned. These tables miss some clones; where compared with another copy, unresolved V genes account for less than half of the shortfall, and the remainder is unexplained. V and J calls and clone size follow that table, whereas D and trimming were derived from the DNA. In this sample the table shows 200,000 to 250,000 clones, less than 75% of which occur a single time. The ten largest clones represent about 1.4% of the sample.

According to the study, the label for this sample's time point signals: 4 weeks on oral tofacitinib. Reading the label with the study, this specimen's treatment or condition is: oral pan-JAK inhibitor, 5-10 mg twice daily. Lesional scalp punch biopsies and peripheral blood were collected from alopecia areata patients. PBMCs were separated by density centrifugation and stained for CD3, CD4 and CD8, after which CD4+ and CD8+ T cells were sorted on a FACSAria. The TCR comes from a human donor with alopecia areata. The material sequenced was CD4+ T cells sorted from blood, taken at week 4, from a patient treated with tofacitinib. The sequence joins TRBV30 to TRBJ1-2, and TRBD1 matches 8 of the central bases. Here is the DNA: TGTGCCTGGAGACAACCCCTGGGGGCAGGGGGCTTAACCACCTTC. Translation gives CAWRQPLGAGGLTTF.